This T cell receptor beta chain was recorded in a study of cytomegalovirus exposure and HLA in healthy donors (dated by TCRdb to 2016 to 2017). Broadly, across the study: According to a later analysis, the 120 or so validation repertoires were produced on the same platform as the approximately 690 repertoires of the first cohort. The study aimed to test whether signatures of past pathogen exposure could be identified by cataloging public T cell receptors. A separate validation cohort of about 110 different subjects was used in addition to the 666-subject first cohort. To predict cytomegalovirus infection status, the study brought together high-throughput TCR immunosequencing, statistical association of individual TCRs with disease status, and machine learning.

This clone was seen just once. What this receptor recognizes is not known. The sample holds no much larger clone one base away, and base qualities are not on file. The donors were included in the validation cohort of over a hundred subjects, a group kept apart from the roughly 670-subject first cohort. Here is what the overall study found, with its caveats: The classifier was reported to diagnose cytomegalovirus status with high specificity and sensitivity in both the original cohort and the validation cohort. All 130 or so repertoires were used to score co-occurrence in the validation cohort in a later analysis, because that analysis had no HLA typing for the cohort. According to the authors, the approach could potentially be generalized to other disease states and immunological phenotypes. In a later analysis, TCRs clustered in the first cohort were found to also tend to co-occur in the approximately 120 validation repertoires, with 90% to 95% of cluster scores above 0. Most TCR sequences were observed very rarely across donors, whereas some public TCRs were present in many individuals. In the study, approximately 160 TCR beta chains were listed as associated with cytomegalovirus. Three of the identified cytomegalovirus-associated TCR beta chains were confirmed in vitro to be specific for cytomegalovirus antigens.

Library prep was done by the immunoSEQ multiplex PCR assay. Under the source paper's analysis protocol: A statistical classification framework was built for diagnosing cytomegalovirus status from the catalog of TCR beta chain sequences. The table comes from immuneACCESS by way of TCRdb, which keeps in-frame sequences with V and J called. Part of the clones is missing from these tables; in studies checked, under half for an unresolved V gene and the rest for unknown reasons. From that table come the V and J calls and clone size; the DNA was used to work out D and trimming. The sample table shows approximately 65,000 clones, and 91% are seen once. The ten biggest clones cover just over 3% of the sample. Measured from the cysteine to the phenylalanine, the CDR3 is 13 residues long. Kept here is only the CDR3 DNA, which spans 39 bases and is read in frame from base 1. The V and J ends are trimmed by 3 bases and 2 bases, leaving 8 bases between them. CDR1 and CDR2, looked up from the germline V gene (reference sequence), are MNHEY and SMNVEV.

The sample consisted of PBMCs. The chain employs TRBV27 and TRBJ2-7; TRBD2 could be the D gene, as 5 bases match. This receptor was obtained from a man aged 18 to 29 in good health and CMV-seronegative. Here the CDR3 is given as CASSLRVTYEQYF. The DNA reads TGTGCCAGCAGTTTGAGGGTTACCTACGAGCAGTACTTC.